These 17 T cell receptor beta chains came from one sample sequenced in a study of T-cell memory formation after mild COVID-19. A single record per CDR3 protein comes from TCRdb applying MiXCR to the 5' RACE reads. Counted here are about 13,000 distinct CDR3 sequences, about a sixth occurring once; the ten biggest clones make up about 59%. The sequencing input was PBMCs or a T cell subset sorted from them (not recorded which). Receptors originate from a man aged 18 to 30 who had mild COVID-19 (a few samples of this study predate the infection). Cell type and time point are not known.

The chain joins TRBV6-2 or TRBV6-3 to TRBJ1-6, with D hard to call. CDR1 MNHEY and CDR2 SVGEGT come from the germline V gene. Trimming stripped 2 bases from V and 8 bases from J, with 10 bases between. There are 14 residues in the CDR3. The CDR3 coding sequence is TGTGCCAGCAGTTACAGGTCGTTCGATTCACCCCTCCACTTT. Translating gives CASSYRSFDSPLHF.

In its sample, this clonotype was seen a few times. CDR3 in amino acids: CASSLYPETQYF. In DNA, the CDR3 is TGTGCCAGCAGCTTGTACCCAGAGACCCAGTACTTC. The chain employs TRBV5-6 and TRBJ2-5, with D hard to call. The CDR3 sequence is 12 residues long. Germline CDR1 SGHDT, CDR2 YYEEEE. V dropped 1 base and J dropped 4 bases, with 5 bases sitting between them.

This clonotype is termed medium-sized (0.01 to 0.1%). The genes are TRBV27 and TRBJ1-5; a weak D match, TRBD1 (6 bases). V shed 6 bases and J shed 0 bases, with 12 bases lying between them. CDR3 length: 15 amino acids. Germline V CDR1 and CDR2: MNHEY, SMNVEV (reference sequence). CDR3 coding DNA: TGTGCCAGCAGCCCAACAGGGTTTAGCAATCAGCCCCAGCATTTT. Residues: CASSPTGFSNQPQHF.

CDR3 bases: TGTGCCAGCAGCGGGACAGCGGCCTACACCTTC. This sequence encodes CASSGTAAYTF. The gene calls are TRBV7-8 and TRBJ1-2, with 7 bases lining up with TRBD1. Germline V CDR1 and CDR2: SGHVS, FQNEAQ. This CDR3 region has 11 residues. Trimming cost V 5 bases and J 10 bases; bases outside gene matches: 4.

This clonotype was seen many times. The chain combines TRBV27 with TRBJ1-1; perhaps TRBD1 as D (5 bases). With 2 bases removed from V and 7 bases from J, the gap between germline ends came to 17 bases. CDR1 is MNHEY, CDR2 SMNVEV, per germline (reference sequence). This CDR3 spans 15 amino acids. The CDR3 here is CASSLARDGRHEAFF. The CDR3 DNA sequence: TGTGCCAGCAGTTTAGCCAGGGACGGCAGACATGAAGCTTTCTTT.

The chain is built from TRBV5-1 and TRBJ2-1; 16 positions match TRBD2. There are 15 residues in the CDR3. V gave up 3 bases and J gave up 15 bases; unmatched junction bases: 9. Germline V CDR1 and CDR2: SGHRS, YFSETQ. CDR3 amino acids: CASSYAGLAGGSPFF. The CDR3 DNA reads TGCGCCAGCAGCTACGCGGGACTAGCGGGAGGGAGTCCGTTCTTC.

The gene calls are TRBV11-2 and TRBJ2-5; 7 bases line up with TRBD2. This CDR3 contains 17 residues. Germline V gene data show CDR1 as SGHAT and CDR2 as FQNNGV. Trimming took 0 bases from V and 4 from J; bases not matched to a gene: 11. CDR3 loop: CASSLDFWGGVPETQYF. CDR3 in DNA: TGTGCCAGCAGCTTAGATTTCTGGGGGGGGGTCCCAGAGACCCAGTACTTC.

This clonotype was counted ten times or more. J is TRBJ2-5 and V is TRBV24-1; no firm D call. The CDR3 covers 12 residues. V was trimmed by 1 base and J by 4 bases, leaving 3 bases between them. Per the germline V gene, CDR1 is KGHDR and CDR2 is SFDVKD. The CDR3 loop reads CATSDLPETQYF. As DNA, the CDR3 is TGTGCCACCAGTGATTTACCAGAGACCCAGTACTTC.

This clonotype was counted ten times or more. The V gene is TRBV12-5, the J gene TRBJ1-6; a possible D gene is TRBD1 (6 bases). V was clipped by 2 bases and J by 1 base, with 21 bases between them. There are 20 residues in the CDR3. Germline V CDR1 and CDR2: LGHNT, FRNRAP. This CDR3 reads CASGLQAGAISKSYNSPLHF. For the CDR3, the DNA is TGTGCTAGTGGTTTGCAGGCAGGGGCTATATCAAAGTCCTATAATTCACCCCTCCACTTT. Full variable domain (remainder filled in from reference TRBV12-5 and TRBJ1-6): DARVTQTPRHKVTEMGQEVTMRCQPILGHNTVFWYRQTMMQGLELLAYFRNRAPLDDSGMPKDRFSAEMPDATLATLKIQPSEPRDSAVYFCASGLQAGAISKSYNSPLHFGNGTRLTVT.

This clonotype was recorded at least ten times. The chain is built from TRBV7-2 and TRBJ2-5; D tentatively reads TRBD1 or TRBD2 (6 bases each). Germline V lookup: CDR1 SGHTA, CDR2 FQGNSA. The CDR3 length is 14 residues. Trimming took off 3 bases at V and 8 bases at J, with 16 bases between the two ends. In nucleotides, the CDR3 is TGTGCCAGCAGCTTCCCGGGGGCTAGCAGCACCCAGTACTTC. Translation gives CASSFPGASSTQYF.

This clonotype showed up just a few times. This sequence joins TRBV9 and TRBJ1-2; D possibly corresponds to TRBD1 (6 bases). In germline, CDR1 is SGDLS, CDR2 YYNGEE. The CDR3 is made up of 14 amino acids. The germline V and J ends were trimmed by 3 bases and 5 bases, with 14 bases remaining between them. In nucleotides, the CDR3 is TGTGCCAGCAGCGCTCTGGGGGGGCAGTATGGCTACACCTTC. Its protein product is CASSALGGQYGYTF.

Many counts were recorded for this clonotype. The chain has TRBV12-3 or TRBV12-4 and TRBJ1-1; tentative D call: TRBD1 (6 bases). The CDR3 has 14 residues. Trimming took 2 bases from V and 5 from J, leaving 12 bases between them. CDR3 DNA sequence: TGTGCCAGCAGTTTATTACAGGGCTATACTGAAGCTTTCTTT. Amino acids: CASSLLQGYTEAFF.

This clonotype was counted at least ten times. This chain uses TRBV7-9 with TRBJ1-1, with D possibly being TRBD1 (5 bases). The CDR3 spans 17 residues. Per germline, CDR1 SEHNR and CDR2 FQNEAQ (reference sequence). The V gene lost 4 bases and the J gene lost 3 bases, with 21 bases spanning the gap. CDR3 in DNA: TGTGCCAGCAGCTCAGCAACTTTGGGGCCAGCGTACACTGAAGCTTTCTTT. Its protein product is CASSSATLGPAYTEAFF.

This clonotype was seen at least ten times. The chain links TRBV7-2 to TRBJ2-2; the match to TRBD2 covers 11 bases. Germline V lookup: CDR1 SGHTA, CDR2 FQGNSA. The CDR3 covers 16 residues. V was clipped by 5 bases and J by 5 bases; unmatched bases: 7. The DNA of the CDR3 is TGTGCCAGCAGCCAGATCCTAGCGGGGGGAACCGGGGAGCTGTTTTTT. This codes for CASSQILAGGTGELFF.

Sample share makes this clonotype medium-sized (0.01 to 0.1%). The V call is TRBV7-3, the J call TRBJ2-1, with TRBD1 matching 11 bases. This CDR3 contains 15 residues. From germline, CDR1 is SGHTA and CDR2 FQGTGA. Losses at the gene ends were 6 bases for V and 3 bases for J; bases not matched to a gene: 4. The chain's CDR3 is CASSPGTGGYNEQFF. CDR3 DNA: TGTGCCAGCAGTCCCGGGACAGGGGGCTACAATGAGCAGTTCTTC.

This clonotype was picked up one time. The chain joins TRBV6-2 or TRBV6-3 to TRBJ2-3, with 7 bases matching TRBD2. CDR3 length: 17 residues. Losses at the gene ends were 2 bases for V and 2 bases for J; bases not matched to a gene: 10. Germline lookup yields CDR1 MNHEY and CDR2 SVGEGT. CDR3 coding DNA: TGTGCCAGCAGTTACCGGGGGGTGGCGGTCCCCACAGATACGCAGTATTTT. Protein: CASSYRGVAVPTDTQYF.

The chain uses TRBV4-1 and TRBJ1-2; D might be TRBD1 (5 bases). The CDR3 length is 16 residues. V lost 4 bases and J 2 bases, leaving 17 bases between the germline ends. In germline, CDR1 is MGHRA, CDR2 YSYEKL. The CDR3 nucleotides read TGCGCCAGCAGCCCGAACCGACCGAGACAGAACTATGGCTACACCTTC. Translating it yields CASSPNRPRQNYGYTF.